This T cell receptor (beta chain) was obtained from a study of molecular identifiers for immune sequencing clone quantification. Study-wide results and caveats: The share of molecules held by clones above 20 RNA copies was over 99% in effector cells and under 1% in naive cells.

Based on a CD8+CD4-CCR7+CD45RA+ profile, naive CD8 T cells were sorted. TCRdb analysed the PCR reads with MiXCR anew, one entry per CDR3 protein. This table has about 510,000 distinct CDR3 sequences, about 21% appearing once. V dropped 7 bases and J dropped 0 bases, with 28 bases sitting between them. The germline V gene encodes CDR1 MNHEY and CDR2 SVGAGI. The CDR3 sequence is 20 residues long. This clonotype occurred many times. As yet, its antigen is unknown. This clonotype originated in a human donor in good health. Some libraries in this study had Jurkat cell RNA spiked in. The sequenced sample was naive CD8+ T cells from blood, with Jurkat cell RNA spiked in. This sample's subset: FACS-sorted CD8+CD4-CCR7+CD45RA+ naive T cells. The chain links TRBV6-5 to TRBJ2-4, with D hard to call. The CDR3 DNA reads as TGTGCCAGCAATACAATAAGGACCGCCGGCTGGGCACTAGCCAAAAACATTCAGTACTTC. Protein product: CASNTIRTAGWALAKNIQYF.